This entry features one T cell receptor beta chain sequence. Its matching antigen is unknown. The entry originates in a study of long-term antiretroviral therapy in people with HIV. About the research overall: Samples collected earliest predate the 2015 immediate-ART recommendation by about a decade.

The CDR3 sequence is 16 residues long. Trimming stripped 0 bases from V and 0 bases from J, with 6 bases between. The germline V gene encodes CDR1 SGHTA and CDR2 FQGNSA. General observations from the study: HIV repertoires showed narrower CDR3 length ranges than controls.

Each HIV participant was treated in the United States. Survey-level immunoSEQ v3.0 assays were run. The repertoire was sequenced with immunoSEQ multiplex PCR; TCRdb's copy has only in-frame clones and lacks some. The sample includes tens of thousands of clones, around four fifths seen only once; the top ten take over 9%. The specimen was unsorted PBMCs, collected 1.6 years after starting antiretroviral therapy. The chain couples TRBV7-2 to TRBJ1-6; D is unclear. The TCR sequence derives from a middle-aged man with HIV. This CDR3 reads CASSLAGFSYNSPLHF. CDR3 DNA: TGTGCCAGCAGCTTAGCAGGCTTCTCCTATAATTCACCCCTCCACTTT. Drawing the rest from reference TRBV7-2 and TRBJ1-6, the complete variable domain is GAGVSQSPSNKVTEKGKDVELRCDPISGHTALYWYRQSLGQGLEFLIYFQGNSAPDKSGLPSDRFSAERTGGSVSTLTIQRTQQEDSAVYLCASSLAGFSYNSPLHFGNGTRLTVT.